This TCR beta chain was obtained from a study of blood T cell repertoires in COVID-19 (dated by TCRdb to 2019 to 2021). A note on the overall study: Collaborator samples came from the United States, Italy and Spain and covered acute and convalescent phases of COVID-19. The dataset comprised deeply sampled blood TCRbeta repertoires from subjects exposed to, actively infected with, or recovered from COVID-19. Nearly every sample came with metadata listing a de-identified subject ID, COVID-19 status, age in years and sex. The repertoires were released in a freely available public database intended as a resource for research on the immune response to SARS-CoV-2. The prospective study material was composed of cDNA or gDNA derived from T cells, B-cell-depleted T cells, or PBMCs. Samples came from the ongoing ImmuneRACE study (first 160 participants) plus 1,254 subjects from 6 global collaborators. Where available, HLA class I and class II types were obtained from metadata supplied by the sample provider rather than from assay-based typing. Beyond this particular receptor, the publication reports: How much clinical and demographic metadata was included differed by source and by participant, and the metadata was provided uncurated.

Participants in the prospective study were enrolled through a virtual design, were aged roughly 18 to 100 years, and lived in approximately 24 United States geographic areas. In the prospective study, participants were assigned to cohorts based on the clinical history participants reported in a screening survey and a study questionnaire. ImmuneRACE Cohort 3 recovered participants were defined by two consecutive negative NP/OP PCR tests, healthcare professional clearance, or symptom resolution. Mobile phlebotomists in the prospective study collected whole blood, serum and a nasopharyngeal or oropharyngeal swab from every participant. Prospective study participants could optionally give additional blood draws and questionnaires over an approximately 2-month period. Before DNA extraction, blood samples from the prospective study were shipped at room temperature or frozen. Including the terminal cysteine and phenylalanine, the CDR3 comprises 22 residues. Just CDR3 DNA is preserved here, 66 bases in frame from base 1.

The immunoSEQ Assay, a bias-controlled multiplex PCR, was used to amplify TCRbeta CDR3 regions from genomic DNA. Concerning the study's data processing: Within the assay, amplification of reference gene primers was used to estimate how many nucleated cells each sample contained. Sequence reads were collapsed and filtered to measure the absolute abundance of every unique TCRbeta CDR3 rearrangement. Productive Simpson clonality was computed per sample as the square root of Simpson's diversity index over productive rearrangements. TCRdb's version of the immuneACCESS table is confined to in-frame rearrangements and falls short of the full clone set. An unresolved V gene accounts for under half of the shortfall where checked; the remainder is of unknown origin. That table furnishes V, J and clone size, whereas the DNA furnished D and trimming. Present in this sample are under 200,000 clones, more than 75% of which were seen just once. The ten biggest clones cover about 6.5% of the sample.

Notes on this clone: Its target antigen remains unknown. No much larger clonotype is one base removed from it; base qualities were not supplied.

The chain is encoded by TRBV1 joined to TRBJ2-1; the table names TRBD2, a call not compared with the DNA. TRBV1 is termed a pseudogene. The sequenced sample consisted of PBMCs or T cells enriched from blood (not recorded which). This TCR was recovered from a woman in her forties or fifties who had recovered from COVID-19. The DNA sequence is TGCACCAGCAGCCCCCTTCGGACTAGCGGGAGGATTGGTGATACCTCCTACAATGAGCAGTTCTTC. Translated, it reads CTSSPLRTSGRIGDTSYNEQFF.